This T cell receptor (beta chain) appears in the sequencing data of a study of cytotoxic CD8 clonotypes in ibrutinib-treated CLL. The data were produced by immunoSEQ multiplex PCR, yet TCRdb's version contains in-frame clones alone and is incomplete. The sample carries approximately 210,000 clones, approximately 72% recorded once. Germline-derived CDR1 and CDR2 are KGHSH and LQKENI. The CDR3 is 14 residues long. The V gene lost 2 bases and the J gene lost 5 bases, with 12 bases spanning the gap. Specimen: PBMCs, collected after 24 months of ibrutinib treatment. The chain couples TRBV18 to TRBJ1-2, with D possibly being TRBD1 (6 bases). This TCR was sampled from a human donor with chronic lymphocytic leukemia. CDR3 sequence: CASSPTPTGYGYTF. The CDR3 region has the DNA TGTGCCAGCTCACCAACGCCGACAGGATATGGCTACACCTTC. The whole variable domain, remainder taken from reference TRBV18 and TRBJ1-2, is NAGVMQNPRHLVRRRGQEARLRCSPMKGHSHVYWYRQLPEEGLKFMVYLQKENIIDESGMPKERFSAEFPKEGPSILRIQQVVRGDSAAYFCASSPTPTGYGYTFGSGTRLTVV.